The clone carrying this TCR beta chain showed up many times. Its matching antigen is unknown. Newly diagnosed hyperthyroidism, duration under 2 months, in patients aged 18 to 65. The study based diagnoses on clinical symptoms, serum thyroxine and TRAb, thyroid ultrasound and orbital computed tomography. These data come from a study of T cells in Graves' hyperthyroidism and ophthalmopathy. Points from the study as a whole: Most expanded thyroid clonotypes above 0.001 recurred in blood.

Amplified TCR beta CDR3 regions derived from RNA transcripts. During a first-round RT-PCR of the TCR CDR3, the HTBI primer set was used. MiXCR, applied by TCRdb to the multiplex PCR reads, yields one record per CDR3 protein. Here the sample spans about 340,000 distinct CDR3 sequences, around 23% being singletons. The germline V and J ends were trimmed by 3 bases and 1 base, with 13 bases remaining between them. Per germline, CDR1 DFQATT and CDR2 SNEGSKA (reference sequence). The CDR3 sequence is 15 residues long. V is TRBV20-1 and J is TRBJ2-1; D is unclear. This sequence was found in a woman aged 45-65 years with Graves' hyperthyroidism. Sequenced input: blood. DNA of the CDR3: TGCAGTGCTAGCTTGCACACCTTTTCCTACAATGAGCAGTTCTTC. It translates to CSASLHTFSYNEQFF.